Presented here are 21 T cell receptor beta chains from one specimen sequenced in a study of blood T cell repertoires in COVID-19. Sequencing was performed with immunoSEQ multiplex PCR; in TCRdb, only in-frame clones are kept and a portion is missing. Among about 190,000 clones, around 80% were seen once, and the ten largest hold approximately 13%. The specimen was peripheral blood. Source of these receptors: a man between 50 and 59 years old who had recovered from COVID-19.

The gene calls are TRBV12-3 or TRBV12-4 and TRBJ2-5; possible D gene TRBD2, 6 bases. The CDR3 covers 13 residues. The V gene lost 4 bases and the J gene lost 5 bases, with 11 bases spanning the gap. DNA for the CDR3: TGTGCCAGCAGTTCCATAGGGAGGGAGACCCAGTACTTC. Amino acids: CASSSIGRETQYF.

The chain links TRBV30 to TRBJ2-2, with 8 bases aligning to TRBD2. From germline, CDR1 is GTSNPN and CDR2 SVGIG (reference sequence). CDR3 length: 14 residues. With 4 bases clipped from V and 1 base from J, the junction kept 2 bases outside the gene matches. The CDR3 sequence is CAWIGTRNTGELFF. The CDR3 DNA reads as TGTGCCTGGATCGGGACTAGGAACACCGGGGAGCTGTTTTTT.

V usage is TRBV5-6 and J usage is TRBJ2-7, with 9 bases fitting TRBD1. The CDR3 loop spans 16 amino acids. CDR1 is SGHDT, CDR2 YYEEEE, per germline. The V gene end was trimmed by 5 bases and the J gene end by 4 bases; junction bases not matched to a gene: 13. The CDR3 nucleotides read TGTGCCAGCAGAAGAGCCGGGACAGGGACTACTTACGAGCAGTACTTC. Protein: CASRRAGTGTTYEQYF.

This clone has a handful of counts. The chain has TRBV19 and TRBJ2-1, with D possibly being TRBD1 (5 bases). From germline, CDR1 is LNHDA and CDR2 SQIVND (reference sequence). V gave up 7 bases and J gave up 0 bases, with 13 bases separating them. This CDR3 spans 15 amino acids. DNA of the CDR3: TGTGCCAGTAATGGGGCTGGAGCCTCCTACAATGAGCAGTTCTTC. Residues: CASNGAGASYNEQFF.

This clone came up a few times. The chain is built from TRBV2 and TRBJ2-3; a weak D match, TRBD1 (6 bases). The CDR3 runs 15 residues. The V end lost 5 bases, the J end lost 0 bases, and 12 bases lay between the germline ends. From germline, CDR1 is SNHLY and CDR2 FYNNEI. The CDR3 sequence: CASSPQGSSTDTQYF. Written as DNA, the CDR3 is TGTGCCAGCAGTCCACAGGGTTCTAGCACAGATACGCAGTATTTT.

This rearrangement joins TRBV27 to TRBJ2-5, with a weak D call TRBD2 (7 bases). CDR3 length: 14 residues. Trimming shortened V by 8 bases and J by 5 bases, and 18 bases separated the two germline ends. CDR1 MNHEY and CDR2 SMNVEV come from the germline V gene (reference sequence). This chain's CDR3 is CASSKNGGRETQYF. DNA of the CDR3: TGTGCCAGCTCTAAAAACGGGGGGCGTGAGACCCAGTACTTC.

The V and J genes are TRBV24-1 and TRBJ2-7; TRBD2 aligns across 10 bases. The CDR3 is 15 residues long. The germline CDR1 and CDR2 sequences are KGHDR and SFDVKD. Germline trimming cut 8 bases from V and 5 bases from J; bases unmatched to any gene: 11. The chain's CDR3 is CATIRKREGGDEQYF. In nucleotides, the CDR3 is TGTGCCACCATTAGGAAGCGGGAGGGTGGCGACGAGCAGTACTTC.

This chain joins TRBV5-4 and TRBJ2-1; 10 bases agree with TRBD2. CDR3 size: 15 residues. Trimming removed 7 bases from V and 8 bases from J; junction bases left unmatched: 12. In germline, CDR1 is SGHNT, CDR2 YYREEE (reference sequence). CDR3 sequence (DNA): TGTGCCAGCTCGATTGATAGCGGGAGGTCTGATGAGCAGTTCTTC. Its protein is CASSIDSGRSDEQFF.

This clone showed up just a few times. CDR3 protein: CASNFLAARWYF. CDR3 nucleotides: TGTGCCAGCAATTTTCTAGCAGCCAGGTGGTATTTT. V is TRBV6-5 and J is TRBJ2-3; the D gene is possibly TRBD2 (5 bases). V lost 7 bases and J 14 bases, leaving 19 bases between the germline ends. Germline assignment: CDR1 MNHEY and CDR2 SVGAGI. The CDR3 contains 12 residues.

The chain joins TRBV18 to TRBJ1-4, with 7 positions matching TRBD1. After removal of 4 bases from V and 2 bases from J, the junction contained 7 bases not matched to a gene. The CDR3 is 16 amino acids. CDR1 and CDR2 from the germline V gene are KGHSH and LQKENI. Here the CDR3 reads CASSRTRDSTNEKLFF. DNA for the CDR3: TGTGCCAGCTCACGAACAAGGGACAGCACTAATGAAAAACTGTTTTTT.

The V and J genes are TRBV7-2 and TRBJ2-3; 10 bases agree with TRBD1. Germline CDR1 reads SGHTA; CDR2 reads FQGNSA. With V trimmed by 5 bases and J by 2 bases, 7 bases remained unmatched. The CDR3 is 16 residues long. CDR3 protein: CASSTRQGASTDTQYF. As DNA, the CDR3 is TGTGCCAGCAGCACCAGACAGGGGGCTTCCACAGATACGCAGTATTTT.

This clone was picked up one time. V gene TRBV9 combines with J gene TRBJ2-4, with D perhaps TRBD2 (6 bases). The germline V and J ends were trimmed by 0 bases and 6 bases, with 13 bases remaining between them. This CDR3 spans 15 amino acids. Germline-derived CDR1 and CDR2 are SGDLS and YYNGEE. The CDR3 region is CASSVGDGGRNIQYF. The CDR3 DNA reads TGTGCCAGCAGCGTAGGTGACGGGGGAAGAAACATTCAGTACTTC.

The J gene is TRBJ1-1, the V gene TRBV19, with TRBD1 identical over 11 bases. The CDR3 covers 13 residues. With V trimmed by 8 bases and J by 4 bases, 3 bases remained unmatched. Germline assignment: CDR1 LNHDA and CDR2 SQIVND (reference sequence). This CDR3 is CASGDRGGTEAFF. CDR3 bases: TGTGCCAGTGGGGACAGGGGGGGCACTGAAGCTTTCTTT.

The chain combines TRBV20-1 with TRBJ2-7; D is perhaps TRBD2 (5 bases). The germline V gene encodes CDR1 DFQATT and CDR2 SNEGSKA (reference sequence). The V end was cut by 6 bases, the J end by 2 bases, with 8 bases between. This CDR3 is built from 11 residues. As DNA, the CDR3 is TGCAGTGCAAAGGAGGCCTACGAGCAGTACTTC. Residues: CSAKEAYEQYF.

This sequence joins TRBV10-3 and TRBJ1-2; 9 bases map to TRBD1. CDR3 size: 17 residues. Germline-derived CDR1 and CDR2 are ENHRY and SYGVKD. V was clipped by 0 bases and J by 4 bases; unmatched bases: 9. The CDR3 nucleotides are TGTGCCATCAGTGAGTCGGCTACGGGACAGGGAAGCTATGGCTACACCTTC. Its translation: CAISESATGQGSYGYTF.

This clone was observed a handful of times. The chain recombines TRBV21-1 with TRBJ2-2; the tabulated D call, TRBD2, remains unverified against the DNA. TRBV21-1 is deemed a pseudogene. There are 17 residues in the CDR3. DNA for the CDR3: TGTGCCAGAGCCGGGACTAGCGGGAGGGGAAACACCGGGGAGCTGTTTTTT. Its protein is CARAGTSGRGNTGELFF.

The rearrangement joins TRBV11-2 to TRBJ2-1; 16 positions agree with TRBD2. Losses at the gene ends were 3 bases for V and 7 bases for J; bases not matched to a gene: 12. CDR3 length equals 19 residues. Germline CDR1 is SGHAT and CDR2 is FQNNGV. The CDR3 spells CASSFRSGTSGRAVNEQFF. CDR3 coding DNA: TGTGCCAGCAGCTTCCGATCCGGGACTAGCGGGAGGGCCGTTAATGAGCAGTTCTTC.

The chain combines TRBV15 with TRBJ2-7; 10 bases match TRBD2. This CDR3 is built from 17 residues. Germline loops: CDR1 LNHNV, CDR2 YYDKDF (reference sequence). V gave up 2 bases and J gave up 2 bases; unmatched junction bases: 9. CDR3 sequence reads: CATSRTQGAGGAYEQYF. In DNA form, the CDR3 reads TGTGCCACCAGCAGAACACAAGGAGCGGGAGGGGCCTACGAGCAGTACTTC.

This chain uses TRBV3-1 (or the pseudogene TRBV3-2) with TRBJ2-3, with 13 nucleotides matching TRBD2. Trimming removed 4 bases from V and 3 bases from J; junction bases left unmatched: 4. Germline V CDR1 and CDR2: LGHDT, YNNKEL (reference sequence). The CDR3 is made up of 16 amino acids. CDR3 amino acids: CASSPLAGGPTDTQYF. The CDR3 DNA reads as TGTGCCAGCAGCCCACTAGCGGGAGGGCCAACAGATACGCAGTATTTT.

A few counts support this clone. V is TRBV24-1 and J is TRBJ2-1; the D gene is possibly TRBD1 (6 bases). The CDR3 is made up of 15 amino acids. Trimming shortened V by 2 bases and J by 7 bases, and 14 bases separated the two germline ends. The germline V gene encodes CDR1 KGHDR and CDR2 SFDVKD. The CDR3 reads CATSDYRQARNEQFF. The CDR3 DNA follows: TGTGCCACCAGTGATTATCGACAGGCCAGAAATGAGCAGTTCTTC.

The chain has TRBV7-3 and TRBJ2-7; the D gene is possibly TRBD1 (8 bases). V dropped 5 bases and J dropped 1 base, with 15 bases sitting between them. Germline V lookup: CDR1 SGHTA, CDR2 FQGTGA. This CDR3 region has 15 residues. CDR3 nucleotides: TGTGCCAGCAGCGCACAGGGGGGGTCGTCCTACGAGCAGTACTTC. It is translated as CASSAQGGSSYEQYF.